A selection of T cell receptor beta chains follows, all from one sample in a study of T cell responses to AZD1222 COVID-19 vaccine. The method was immunoSEQ multiplex PCR; TCRdb's version includes in-frame clones alone and lacks a portion of them. This table holds approximately 50,000 clones, 86% found once. The material sequenced was peripheral blood, taken 28 days after the second AZD1222 dose. These TCRs come from an adult who received the AZD1222 COVID-19 vaccine. Both conserved end residues are part of each CDR3. A D gene is named only where the DNA matches it firmly. Expanded clones get a size class; other rows say once, few or many, or leave the size out.

CDR3 DNA,CDR3 protein,CDR3 length,V gene,J gene,clone size,D gene
TGTGCCACCAGTGATAACAGGGGAACCTACGAGCAGTACTTC,CATSDNRGTYEQYF,14,TRBV24-1,TRBJ2-7,.,TRBD1
TGTGCCAGCTCACCACGCAGGGAGGGAGATACGCAGTATTTT,CASSPRREGDTQYF,14,TRBV18,TRBJ2-3,.,TRBD2
TGTGCCAGCAGCAGCTGGACTAGCGGTACGGAATACAATGAGCAGTTCTTC,CASSSWTSGTEYNEQFF,17,TRBV7-9,TRBJ2-1,.,TRBD2
TGCAGCGCCAAATCGCGGGGGCAAGAGACCCAGTACTTC,CSAKSRGQETQYF,13,TRBV29-1,TRBJ2-5,.,TRBD2
TGTGCCAGCAGCCAGGAAAAGGGGGCTTTGAACACTGAAGCTTTCTTT,CASSQEKGALNTEAFF,16,TRBV3-1/TRBV3-2,TRBJ1-1,.,TRBD1
TGCGCCAGCAGCCAAGCCGCAAGAGGGACTAGCAGCGGCGAGCAGTACTTC,CASSQAARGTSSGEQYF,17,TRBV4-1,TRBJ2-7,once,TRBD2
TGTGCCAGCAGCCGTTCAAGCGGGAGGGCCGACGAGCAGTACTTC,CASSRSSGRADEQYF,15,TRBV6-2/TRBV6-3,TRBJ2-7,.,TRBD2
TGTGCCAGCAGTTGGAAAGCGGGAGGCCCCTACGAGCAGTACTTC,CASSWKAGGPYEQYF,15,TRBV27,TRBJ2-7,.,TRBD2
TGTGCCAGCAGCCAAGCGCCAGGGGGCGTAGGGTCACCCCTCCACTTT,CASSQAPGGVGSPLHF,16,TRBV3-1/TRBV3-2,TRBJ1-6,.,TRBD1
TGTGCCAGCAGTTTCTGGGACGGCAGCTCCTACGAGCAGTACTTC,CASSFWDGSSYEQYF,15,TRBV28,TRBJ2-7,.,.
TGTGCCAGCAGCGCTGGGACTAGCGGTCTCTCCTACAATGAGCAGTTCTTC,CASSAGTSGLSYNEQFF,17,TRBV11-3,TRBJ2-1,.,TRBD2
TGTGCCAGTAGTATAGCCCGGGACAGGGGATACGAGCAGTACTTC,CASSIARDRGYEQYF,15,TRBV19,TRBJ2-7,.,TRBD1
TGTGCCAGCAGCGCACAACCGGGACAGTACAGCTCCTATAATTCACCCCTCCACTTT,CASSAQPGQYSSYNSPLHF,19,TRBV5-4,TRBJ1-6,.,TRBD1
TGTGCCAGTAGTACACAAAAAGGGACTGAAGCTTTCTTT,CASSTQKGTEAFF,13,TRBV19,TRBJ1-1,.,.
TGCGCCAGCAGCTTGGATTTGAGGGGACCCACGAACACCGGGGAGCTGTTTTTT,CASSLDLRGPTNTGELFF,18,TRBV5-1,TRBJ2-2,.,.
TGTGCCAGCAGAAACGCTGGGACTAGCCGGTTGAATACGCAGTATTTT,CASRNAGTSRLNTQYF,16,TRBV27,TRBJ2-3,.,TRBD2
TGCGCCAGCAGCCTCACGAGGGACACAACGAACACTGAAGCTTTCTTT,CASSLTRDTTNTEAFF,16,TRBV5-1,TRBJ1-1,.,.
TGTGCCAGTAGTACTGTGGGCCGCGGAAACACCATATATTTT,CASSTVGRGNTIYF,14,TRBV19,TRBJ1-3,.,.
TGTGCCACCAGTGACCTTGACAGCTATGGCTACACCTTC,CATSDLDSYGYTF,13,TRBV24-1,TRBJ1-2,.,.
TGTGCCAGCAGCTTGCGGTCTAGCGGGAGGTCAGATACGCAGTATTTT,CASSLRSSGRSDTQYF,16,TRBV5-4,TRBJ2-3,.,TRBD2
TGTGCCACCAGGGCTTTGGGGGGCCCCTCAGGGGAGCAGTACTTC,CATRALGGPSGEQYF,15,TRBV15,TRBJ2-7,.,.
TGCGCCAGCAGCCGAGATAGCGGGAGGGCCGGGGATGAGCAGTTCTTC,CASSRDSGRAGDEQFF,16,TRBV5-1,TRBJ2-1,.,TRBD2
TGCAGCATAAGTCCGGGACAGGGAGCTTACAATGAGCAGTTCTTC,CSISPGQGAYNEQFF,15,TRBV29-1,TRBJ2-1,.,TRBD1
TGTGCCAGCAGCAGGGGGGGCTACACAGATACGCAGTATTTT,CASSRGGYTDTQYF,14,TRBV7-9,TRBJ2-3,.,.
TGTGCCAGCAGCCCCGGGGGGGGCTACAATGAGCAGTTCTTC,CASSPGGGYNEQFF,14,TRBV7-3,TRBJ2-1,.,TRBD2
TGTGCCAGCAGCCAAGATAGTGGATCAACCTTATCCTACGAGCAGTACTTC,CASSQDSGSTLSYEQYF,17,TRBV14,TRBJ2-7,.,.
TGTGCCAGCAGCTTAGGCCCGTCTATCACTGAAGCTTTCTTT,CASSLGPSITEAFF,14,TRBV11-3,TRBJ1-1,.,.
TGTGCCAGCAGTTCAGGGCGTACTGAAGCTTTCTTT,CASSSGRTEAFF,12,TRBV12-3/TRBV12-4,TRBJ1-1,.,.
TGTGCCAGCAGTTACGGACTGAGCGGGCAGTACTTC,CASSYGLSGQYF,12,TRBV6-2/TRBV6-3,TRBJ2-7,.,.
TGTGCCAGCAGTTTCGCGGGACAGATCTTACAGCAGTACTTC,CASSFAGQILQQYF,14,TRBV28,TRBJ2-7,.,.
TGTGCCAGCAGTTTATCCCCAGGGAATCAGCCCCAGCATTTT,CASSLSPGNQPQHF,14,TRBV27,TRBJ1-5,few,.
TGTGCCAGCAGCTTAGGGAGGCCATCTACCTACGAGCAGTACTTC,CASSLGRPSTYEQYF,15,TRBV7-6,TRBJ2-7,.,.
TGTGCCAGCAGCTTTTCAGTTGGACAGTCGTACCAAGAGACCCAGTACTTC,CASSFSVGQSYQETQYF,17,TRBV5-4,TRBJ2-5,.,.
TGCGCCAGCAGCTTGGTTCGCGGAGGAACTGGCTACACCTTC,CASSLVRGGTGYTF,14,TRBV5-1,TRBJ1-2,.,.
TGTGCCATCAGTGAGGGTCAGGGCCCAACTAATGAAAAACTGTTTTTT,CAISEGQGPTNEKLFF,16,TRBV10-3,TRBJ1-4,.,.
TGCGCCAGCAGCCTAGGACAGAGAAACAATGAGCAGTTCTTC,CASSLGQRNNEQFF,14,TRBV5-1,TRBJ2-1,.,.
TGTGCCAGCAGCCTCGGGCAGTACAATGAGCAGTTCTTC,CASSLGQYNEQFF,13,TRBV11-3,TRBJ2-1,.,.
TGTGCCAGCAGTACAAGACAGGGGACTGAAGCTTTCTTT,CASSTRQGTEAFF,13,TRBV6-5,TRBJ1-1,.,TRBD1
TGTGCCAGCAGCCCACAGACTAGCGGGAGGGTTAGTGAGCAGTTCTTC,CASSPQTSGRVSEQFF,16,TRBV7-9,TRBJ2-1,.,TRBD2
TGTGCCAGTAGTACGGGACAGGGGGACTCCCGTGGCTATGGCTACACCTTC,CASSTGQGDSRGYGYTF,17,TRBV19,TRBJ1-2,.,TRBD1
TGTGCCAGCTGTTTTTCGGGACAGGGGGAGGGGGGCTATGGCTACACCTTC,CASCFSGQGEGGYGYTF,17,TRBV27,TRBJ1-2,.,TRBD1
TGCGCCAGCAGCTTGGAACGGGGCTCTGGTGGCTACACCTTC,CASSLERGSGGYTF,14,TRBV5-1,TRBJ1-2,.,.
TGCGCCAGCAGCCCCCGACAGGGAATAGGTTATGGCTACACCTTC,CASSPRQGIGYGYTF,15,TRBV5-1,TRBJ1-2,.,TRBD1
TGTGCCAGCAGTGGGGGGCTGGCAGATACGCAGTATTTT,CASSGGLADTQYF,13,TRBV12-3/TRBV12-4,TRBJ2-3,.,.
TGTGCCAGCACTACACGACAGGGTAACTATGGCTACACCTTC,CASTTRQGNYGYTF,14,TRBV28,TRBJ1-2,.,TRBD1
TGTGCCAGCAGCCTCCCGGGACCGTATCGGCAGTTCTTC,CASSLPGPYRQFF,13,TRBV11-2,TRBJ2-1,.,.
TGTGCCAGCAGCTTGGGCTTCCGGGGGCCGCTATACGAGCAGTACTTC,CASSLGFRGPLYEQYF,16,TRBV7-9,TRBJ2-7,medium-sized,.
TGTGCCAGCTCTCTCACTGAGAGCTCCTACAATGAGCAGTTCTTC,CASSLTESSYNEQFF,15,TRBV18,TRBJ2-1,.,.
TGTGCCAGCTCACCACCAAGGGGTGAAGCTTTCTTT,CASSPPRGEAFF,12,TRBV18,TRBJ1-1,.,.
TGTGCCAGCAGCCTAAGACTAGCGGAAGAGACGCAGTATTTT,CASSLRLAEETQYF,14,TRBV7-2,TRBJ2-3,few,TRBD2
TGCGCCAGCAGCCGTGACAGATCTAGCACAGATACGCAGTATTTT,CASSRDRSSTDTQYF,15,TRBV5-1,TRBJ2-3,.,.
TGTGCCAGCAGCTCAACACCTAGCGGAACGTCTTGGGTTACGCAGTATTTT,CASSSTPSGTSWVTQYF,17,TRBV7-6,TRBJ2-3,.,TRBD2
TGTGCCAGCAGCCTGGCTGGGGACAGTGAAGCTTTCTTT,CASSLAGDSEAFF,13,TRBV7-3,TRBJ1-1,.,TRBD1
TGTGCCAGCAGTCAACTAGCGGGGAACATAAATGAGCAGTTCTTC,CASSQLAGNINEQFF,15,TRBV2,TRBJ2-1,.,TRBD2
TGTGCCACCAGCTCCGGGACAGGGGAGGTGGCCGGGGAGCTGTTTTTT,CATSSGTGEVAGELFF,16,TRBV15,TRBJ2-2,.,TRBD1